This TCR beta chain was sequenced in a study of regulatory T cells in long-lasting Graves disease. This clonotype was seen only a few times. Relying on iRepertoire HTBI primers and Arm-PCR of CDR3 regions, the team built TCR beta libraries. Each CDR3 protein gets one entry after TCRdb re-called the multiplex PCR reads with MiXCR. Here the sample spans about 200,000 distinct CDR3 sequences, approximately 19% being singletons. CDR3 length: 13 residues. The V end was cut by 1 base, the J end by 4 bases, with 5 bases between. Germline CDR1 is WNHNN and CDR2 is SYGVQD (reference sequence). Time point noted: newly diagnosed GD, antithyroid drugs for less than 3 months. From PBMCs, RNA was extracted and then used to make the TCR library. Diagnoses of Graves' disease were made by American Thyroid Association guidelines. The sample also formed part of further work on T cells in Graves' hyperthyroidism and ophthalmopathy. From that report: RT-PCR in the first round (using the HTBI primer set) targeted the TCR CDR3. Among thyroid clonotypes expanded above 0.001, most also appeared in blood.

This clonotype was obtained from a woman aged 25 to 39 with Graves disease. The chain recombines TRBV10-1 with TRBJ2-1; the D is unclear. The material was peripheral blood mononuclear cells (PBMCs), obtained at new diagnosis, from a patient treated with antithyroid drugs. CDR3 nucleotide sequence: TGCGCCAGCAGTGAGTTCCGATACAATGAGCAGTTCTTC. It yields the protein CASSEFRYNEQFF.